Shown below are 6 T cell receptor beta chains from a single sample sequenced in a study of T cell responses to AZD1222 COVID-19 vaccine. Clones were sequenced by immunoSEQ multiplex PCR, and TCRdb holds only the in-frame ones, with some missing. Seen here are about 96,000 clones, approximately 90% observed once, and the top ten hold roughly 1.7%. The input for sequencing was peripheral blood, taken on day 0 of AZD1222 vaccination. These receptors all stem from an adult in good health.

This sequence joins TRBV11-3 and TRBJ1-1; no clear D gene. V was pared by 5 bases and J by 2 bases, with 9 bases between. Germline V lookup: CDR1 SGHNT, CDR2 YENEEA. There are 13 residues in the CDR3. The CDR3 DNA sequence: TGTGCCAGCAGCCCCAGCGGAAACACTGAAGCTTTCTTT. Amino acid sequence: CASSPSGNTEAFF.

The V gene is TRBV11-3, the J gene TRBJ1-1, with D perhaps matching TRBD1 (6 bases). The CDR3 covers 14 residues. Germline V CDR1 and CDR2: SGHNT, YENEEA. Trimming cost V 3 bases and J 4 bases, with 12 bases left between them. The CDR3 DNA sequence: TGTGCCAGCAGCTTGAAAGGGGGAATCACTGAAGCTTTCTTT. It specifies CASSLKGGITEAFF.

The chain couples TRBV9 to TRBJ1-2; D is perhaps TRBD1 (5 bases). This CDR3 has 15 amino acids. Germline V gene sequence: CDR1 SGDLS, CDR2 YYNGEE. Deletions cut 0 bases from V and 0 bases from J, with 9 bases between. CDR3 region: CASSVDPGTNYGYTF. DNA for the CDR3: TGTGCCAGCAGCGTAGACCCAGGGACTAACTATGGCTACACCTTC.

The chain has TRBV23-1 and TRBJ1-3; tentatively, D is TRBD1 (6 bases). TRBV23-1 is placed among ORFs of uncertain function. V lost 0 bases, J lost 4 bases, and 13 bases lay in between. The CDR3 length is 16 residues. The CDR3, as DNA: TGCGCCAGCAGTCAATCGGACAGCCGCGCCGGAAACACCATATATTTT. Translated: CASSQSDSRAGNTIYF.

The chain uses TRBV5-6 and TRBJ2-7; 7 bases map to TRBD1. There are 14 residues in the CDR3. The junction had 3 bases not matched to a gene; V was cut back by 0 bases and J by 3 bases. CDR1 SGHDT and CDR2 YYEEEE come from the germline V gene. The CDR3 spells CASSLGTGFYEQYF. The CDR3 DNA is TGTGCCAGCAGCTTGGGGACAGGTTTCTACGAGCAGTACTTC.

The J gene is TRBJ2-7, the V gene TRBV7-2, with D possibly TRBD2 on 7 matching bases. The CDR3 extends over 13 amino acids. V was clipped by 3 bases and J by 7 bases, with 13 bases between them. The germline gives CDR1 SGHTA, CDR2 FQGNSA. CDR3 nucleotides: TGTGCCAGCAGCTTCGGGGGGCCGGAGGAGCAGTACTTC. Its translation: CASSFGGPEEQYF.